This is a list of T cell receptor beta chains from one sample in a study of CD8+CD57+ T cells in acquired aplastic anemia. MiXCR, run by TCRdb on the reads, gives a single entry per CDR3 protein. The sample has around 42,000 distinct CDR3 sequences, about 60% seen once. Sequenced input: sorted CD4+, CD8+, or CD8+CD57+ T cells (not recorded which) from PBMCs. The receptors here all came from a human donor with aplastic anemia. Both conserved end residues are part of each CDR3. D genes are given only for firm matches. A row's size may be missing; if present it is once, few, many or a size class.

clone size | J gene | D gene | V gene | CDR3 DNA | CDR3 protein
many | TRBJ1-2 | NA | TRBV6-5 | TGTGCCAGCAGTTACTCGGGCAGGGTGAAGGGTAACTATGGCTACACCTTC | CASSYSGRVKGNYGYTF
many | TRBJ1-3 | NA | TRBV6-1 | TGTGCCAGCAGTGACAGGGCCGACTCTGGAAACACCATATATTTT | CASSDRADSGNTIYF
once | TRBJ1-6 | NA | TRBV7-2 | TGTGCCAGCAGCTTAGGGGGAGAATCCCTCCACTTT | CASSLGGESLHF
NA | TRBJ2-6 | NA | TRBV10-3 | TGTGCCATCAGTGAGCCCCCCGCTGGGGCCAACGTCCTGACTTTC | CAISEPPAGANVLTF
NA | TRBJ2-7 | NA | TRBV10-1 | TGCGCCAGCAGTGAGTTGAGGACCCGCTCTAGATTC | CASSELRTRSRF
few | TRBJ2-3 | TRBD2 | TRBV15 | TGTGCCACCAGCAGACTACTGGGGGGGACGGCAGATACGCAGTATTTT | CATSRLLGGTADTQYF
NA | TRBJ2-1 | TRBD2 | TRBV7-9 | TGCGCCAGCAGCTTGATTTGGGGGGGGGGGAATGAGCAGTTCTTC | CASSLIWGGGNEQFF
NA | TRBJ1-1 | NA | TRBV5-4 | TGTGCCAGCACCTCCCGGACGGGGAACACTGAAGCTTTCTTT | CASTSRTGNTEAFF
once | TRBJ2-1 | NA | TRBV24-1 | TGTGCCACCAGTGATCACAGTGGGGTGGTCGGCAATGAGCAGTTCTTC | CATSDHSGVVGNEQFF
NA | TRBJ1-1 | TRBD1 | TRBV11-2 | TGTGCCAGCAGCCCAAACAGACAGGGGGGGAACACTGAAGCTTTCTTT | CASSPNRQGGNTEAFF
NA | TRBJ1-1 | NA | TRBV20-1 | TGCAGTGCCCCCCGGGGAAACACTGAAGCTTTCTTT | CSAPRGNTEAFF
NA | TRBJ2-7 | TRBD1 | TRBV5-1 | TGCGCCAGCAGCTTGGAAGGACAGGTCATTTACGAGCAGTACTTC | CASSLEGQVIYEQYF
NA | TRBJ2-2 | NA | TRBV25-1 | TGTGCCAGCAGTGAATTAAGGGACACCGGGGAGCTGTTTTTT | CASSELRDTGELFF
NA | TRBJ1-1 | NA | TRBV15 | TGTGCCACCAGCTTTAGGGGTGGGACTGAAGCTTTCTTT | CATSFRGGTEAFF
NA | TRBJ1-2 | NA | TRBV2 | TGTGCCAGCAGACCTGACAGTGACTATGGCTACACCTTC | CASRPDSDYGYTF
NA | TRBJ2-7 | NA | TRBV24-1 | TGTGCCACCAGTGACAGGGGGGACTACGAGCAGTACTTC | CATSDRGDYEQYF
many | TRBJ2-1 | TRBD2 | TRBV2 | TGTGCCAGCCTTGAGGCTAGCGGGGCCCCCTTAAATGAGCAGTTCTTC | CASLEASGAPLNEQFF
NA | TRBJ2-5 | TRBD1 | TRBV10-3 | TGTGCCACACAGGGGGATGCGGAGACCCAGTACTTC | CATQGDAETQYF
NA | TRBJ1-6 | NA | TRBV20-1 | TGCAGTGCTAGATCCGGACAGTATAATTCACCCCTCCACTTT | CSARSGQYNSPLHF
few | TRBJ1-2 | NA | TRBV10-2 | TGCGCCAGCAGTGAAAGGTCAGCCAGAAGCTACTATGGCTACACCTTC | CASSERSARSYYGYTF
many | TRBJ1-5 | TRBD1 | TRBV19 | TGTGCCAGTAGTACTCTACGGGGACAGGGGGGTGTGAACAATCAGCCCCAGCATTTT | CASSTLRGQGGVNNQPQHF
NA | TRBJ2-5 | TRBD2 | TRBV25-1 | TGTGCCAGCAGCCCGGGAGGGGAAGAGACCCAGTACTTC | CASSPGGEETQYF
NA | TRBJ2-1 | NA | TRBV25-1 | TGTGCCATAAGGGTCTCCTACAATGAGCAGTTCTTC | CAIRVSYNEQFF
once | TRBJ1-5 | NA | TRBV20-1 | TGCAGCACCACCGGCGTTCATAGCAATCAGCCCCAGCATTTT | CSTTGVHSNQPQHF
NA | TRBJ2-1 | NA | TRBV15 | TGTGCCACCAGCAGAGAGGGGCAGTTCTTC | CATSREGQFF
NA | TRBJ1-2 | NA | TRBV7-8 | TGTGCCAGCAGCGTAGCTTTCGGGGGGGCCTATGGCTACACCTTC | CASSVAFGGAYGYTF
NA | TRBJ2-7 | NA | TRBV2 | TGTGCCAGCAACGGTGGGTCTTTCAACGAGCAGTACTTC | CASNGGSFNEQYF
NA | TRBJ2-7 | TRBD1 | TRBV6-2/TRBV6-3 | TGTGCCAGCAGTTACTCATTCAACAGGGGCGAAAACTACGAGCAGTACTTC | CASSYSFNRGENYEQYF
NA | TRBJ2-6 | NA | TRBV29-1 | TGCAGCGTTGAGTTGGACAGCCTTATCTCTGGGGCCAACGTCCTGACTTTC | CSVELDSLISGANVLTF
NA | TRBJ1-2 | NA | TRBV15 | TGTGCCACCAGCAGAGAAACCAACTCTGGAAACACCTTC | CATSRETNSGNTF
NA | TRBJ2-7 | TRBD1 | TRBV2 | TGTGCCAGCAGTGAAGACAGGGGGTCCTACGAGCAGTACTTC | CASSEDRGSYEQYF
NA | TRBJ1-5 | TRBD1 | TRBV15 | TGTGCCACCAGCAGAGGGGACAGGGGGCTTGGCAATCAGCCCCAGCATTTT | CATSRGDRGLGNQPQHF
NA | TRBJ1-1 | NA | TRBV7-3 | TGTGCCAGCAGCTCCCTCGGGGAAGATGAAGCTTTCTTT | CASSSLGEDEAFF
NA | TRBJ1-6 | NA | TRBV10-3 | TGTGCCAGTAGGCAGGGACAAAATAATTCACCCCTCCACTTT | CASRQGQNNSPLHF
many | TRBJ1-6 | NA | TRBV11-2 | TGTGCCAGCAGCTTAGTACCGACTCGCTCCTATAATTCACCCCTCCACTTT | CASSLVPTRSYNSPLHF
NA | TRBJ1-3 | TRBD1 | TRBV15 | TGTGCCACCAGCAGGGGGACAGGTAGCTCTGGAAACACCATATATTTT | CATSRGTGSSGNTIYF
many | TRBJ2-5 | NA | TRBV20-1 | TGCAGTGCTGCCTTCAGCGAGGGCCAGTACTTC | CSAAFSEGQYF
NA | TRBJ2-7 | NA | TRBV15 | TGTGCCACCAGCAGAGAGGGGCACTACGAGCAGTACTTC | CATSREGHYEQYF
NA | TRBJ1-1 | TRBD1 | TRBV19 | TGTGCCAGTAGTATGGGACAGCCGAACACTGAAGCTTTCTTT | CASSMGQPNTEAFF
once | TRBJ1-1 | NA | TRBV7-9 | TGTGCCAGCAGCTTTGGGGTCACTGAAGCTTTCTTT | CASSFGVTEAFF
many | TRBJ2-5 | TRBD2 | TRBV12-3/TRBV12-4 | TGTGCCAGCAGTCCTTCTAGCGGGGGATTGGGAGAGACCCAGTACTTC | CASSPSSGGLGETQYF
many | TRBJ2-7 | NA | TRBV6-5 | TGTGCCAGCAGCCTAGACAGAGCCTACGAGCAGTACTTC | CASSLDRAYEQYF
many | TRBJ1-6 | NA | TRBV2 | TGTGCCAGCAGTGATCGGGGGGTCGATAATTCACCCCTCCACTTT | CASSDRGVDNSPLHF
NA | TRBJ2-1 | TRBD2 | TRBV20-1 | TGCAGTGCTAGAGATTGGAGCCCTCTAGCGGGGGGGCCGGATGAGCAGTTCTTC | CSARDWSPLAGGPDEQFF
many | TRBJ1-3 | NA | TRBV25-1 | TGTGCCAGCAGTGAATATAGCACCATATATTTT | CASSEYSTIYF